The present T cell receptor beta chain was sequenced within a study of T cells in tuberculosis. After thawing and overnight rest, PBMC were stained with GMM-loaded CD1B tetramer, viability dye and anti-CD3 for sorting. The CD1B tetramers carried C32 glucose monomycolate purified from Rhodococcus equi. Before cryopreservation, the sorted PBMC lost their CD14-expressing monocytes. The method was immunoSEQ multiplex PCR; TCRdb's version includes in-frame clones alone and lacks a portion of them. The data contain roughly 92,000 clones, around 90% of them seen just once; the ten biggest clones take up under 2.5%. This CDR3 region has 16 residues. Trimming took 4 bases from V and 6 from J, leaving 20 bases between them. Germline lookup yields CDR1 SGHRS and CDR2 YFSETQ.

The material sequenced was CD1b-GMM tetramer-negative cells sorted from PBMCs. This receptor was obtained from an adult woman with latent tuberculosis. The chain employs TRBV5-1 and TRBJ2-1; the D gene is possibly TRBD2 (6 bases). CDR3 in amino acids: CASSPTETSTSNEQFF. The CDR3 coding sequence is TGCGCCAGCAGCCCCACTGAGACTAGTACGTCCAATGAGCAGTTCTTC.